Ten or more counts support the clone carrying this T cell receptor beta chain. Its antigen is still unknown. Amplification yielded TCR beta CDR3 regions, with RNA transcripts as the source. HTBI primers were the set used in a first-round RT-PCR of the TCR CDR3. One entry per CDR3 protein, called by TCRdb with MiXCR from the multiplex PCR reads. The table includes around 600,000 distinct CDR3 sequences, approximately 15% detected once. The sample belongs to a study of T cells in Graves' hyperthyroidism and ophthalmopathy. Study background: Specimen type is peripheral blood, collected at initial diagnosis prior to any treatment.

General observations from the study: Ophthalmopathy was separated from stable hyperthyroidism by a 13 V-J model. It was a median approximately 6.9 months before onset that the model predicted ophthalmopathy.

Trimming stripped 1 base from V and 7 bases from J, with 4 bases between. The CDR3 runs 12 residues. Germline V lookup: CDR1 SNHLY, CDR2 FYNNEI. In making diagnoses, clinical symptoms, serum thyroxine and TRAb, thyroid ultrasound and orbital computed tomography were all used. The genes are TRBV2 and TRBJ2-2, with no clear D. The sequence came from a woman in her twenties or thirties with Graves' hyperthyroidism. The specimen sequenced was blood. Written as DNA, the CDR3 is TGTGCCAGCAGTGAAGATGTCGGGGAGCTGTTTTTT. Residues: CASSEDVGELFF.